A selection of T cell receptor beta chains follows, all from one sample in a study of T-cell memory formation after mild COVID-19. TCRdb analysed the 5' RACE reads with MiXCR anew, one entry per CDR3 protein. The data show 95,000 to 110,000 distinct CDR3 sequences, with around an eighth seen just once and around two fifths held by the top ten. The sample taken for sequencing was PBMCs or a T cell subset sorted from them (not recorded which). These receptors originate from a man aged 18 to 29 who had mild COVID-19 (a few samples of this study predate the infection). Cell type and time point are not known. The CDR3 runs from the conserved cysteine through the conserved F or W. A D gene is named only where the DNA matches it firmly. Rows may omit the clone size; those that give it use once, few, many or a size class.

CASSYGFDEQFF	TGTGCCAGCAGTTATGGGTTCGATGAGCAGTTCTTC	TRBJ2-1	-	12	many	TRBV6-6
CSGLGGTEAFF	TGCAGTGGCCTAGGGGGCACTGAAGCTTTCTTT	TRBJ1-1	-	11	-	TRBV20-1
CASSQENPPGEQFF	TGCGCCAGCAGCCAAGAGAATCCGCCGGGTGAGCAGTTCTTC	TRBJ2-1	-	14	few	TRBV4-1
CASSITDEKLFF	TGTGCCAGCAGCATTACCGACGAAAAACTGTTTTTT	TRBJ1-4	-	12	-	TRBV6-2/TRBV6-3
CASSQDNYGYTF	TGTGCCAGCAGTCAGGATAACTATGGCTACACCTTC	TRBJ1-2	-	12	-	TRBV9
CASSPSLPLHF	TGTGCCAGCAGCCCGTCTTTACCCCTCCACTTT	TRBJ1-6	-	11	few	TRBV6-5
CASSFPGEQFF	TGTGCCAGCAGCTTCCCTGGGGAGCAGTTCTTC	TRBJ2-1	-	11	few	TRBV28
CASSPRSHPRLEAFF	TGTGCCAGCAGTCCCCGTAGCCACCCGCGTCTCGAAGCTTTCTTT	TRBJ1-1	-	15	-	TRBV28
CASSDNTEAFF	TGTGCCAGTAGTGATAACACTGAAGCTTTCTTT	TRBJ1-1	-	11	few	TRBV19
CASSSADSLLTDTQYF	TGTGCCAGCAGTTCCGCGGACAGCCTCCTCACAGATACGCAGTATTTT	TRBJ2-3	-	16	-	TRBV6-5
CASSPGLLNTEAFF	TGTGCCAGCAGCCCAGGACTGCTGAACACTGAAGCTTTCTTT	TRBJ1-1	-	14	-	TRBV27
CASSLWGTGELFF	TGTGCCAGCAGCTTATGGGGGACCGGGGAGCTGTTTTTT	TRBJ2-2	-	13	-	TRBV11-2
CASSFLTGINEKLFF	TGTGCCAGCAGCTTCCTGACAGGGATTAATGAAAAACTGTTTTTT	TRBJ1-4	TRBD1	15	few	TRBV11-2
CASSQSRFWRNGYTF	TGCGCCAGCAGCCAGTCCAGGTTTTGGAGGAATGGCTACACCTTC	TRBJ1-2	-	15	-	TRBV4-3
CAIGGAGDTQYF	TGTGCCATCGGGGGGGCAGGGGATACGCAGTATTTT	TRBJ2-3	-	12	few	TRBV10-3
CASSYRVSDTQYF	TGTGCCAGCAGTTACAGGGTGTCAGATACGCAGTATTTT	TRBJ2-3	-	13	few	TRBV6-5
CSAEDPGQGNYEQYF	TGCAGCGCCGAAGACCCGGGACAGGGAAACTACGAGCAGTACTTC	TRBJ2-7	TRBD1	15	many	TRBV29-1
CASSQLAGYYNEQFF	TGTGCCAGCAGCCAATTAGCGGGGTACTACAATGAGCAGTTCTTC	TRBJ2-1	TRBD2	15	-	TRBV14
CASSRGQGTDTQYF	TGTGCCAGCAGTAGGGGACAGGGAACAGATACGCAGTATTTT	TRBJ2-3	TRBD1	14	-	TRBV2
CASSPKGFPSYGYTF	TGTGCCAGCAGCCCTAAGGGCTTTCCTAGCTATGGCTACACCTTC	TRBJ1-2	-	15	few	TRBV6-4
CASSLIAGSQETQYF	TGTGCCAGCAGCTTAATAGCGGGGTCTCAAGAGACCCAGTACTTC	TRBJ2-5	TRBD2	15	-	TRBV7-3
CASSQPSGGDTQYF	TGTGCCAGCAGTCAACCCTCGGGAGGAGATACGCAGTATTTT	TRBJ2-3	TRBD2	14	-	TRBV6-2/TRBV6-3
CASHPGDSSGNTIYF	TGTGCCAGCCATCCGGGGGACTCTTCTGGAAACACCATATATTTT	TRBJ1-3	-	15	-	TRBV19
CASREREAGYNEQFF	TGTGCCAGCAGAGAAAGGGAGGCCGGCTACAATGAGCAGTTCTTC	TRBJ2-1	-	15	few	TRBV12-3/TRBV12-4
CASSVGYRGPNTEAFF	TGTGCCAGCAGTGTCGGATACAGGGGGCCGAACACTGAAGCTTTCTTT	TRBJ1-1	TRBD1	16	-	TRBV12-3/TRBV12-4
CASTHLNEQFF	TGTGCCAGCACCCATCTGAATGAGCAGTTCTTC	TRBJ2-1	-	11	few	TRBV6-6
CASSQDWSDNQPQHF	TGCGCCAGCAGCCAAGATTGGTCAGACAATCAGCCCCAGCATTTT	TRBJ1-5	-	15	few	TRBV4-1
CSLWANTGELFF	TGCAGTCTCTGGGCCAACACCGGGGAGCTGTTTTTT	TRBJ2-2	-	12	few	TRBV20-1
CASSYRDTYSYNEQFF	TGTGCCAGCAGTTACCGGGACACCTACTCCTACAATGAGCAGTTCTTC	TRBJ2-1	-	16	-	TRBV6-2/TRBV6-3
CASSQGGAAGDFDSGNTIYF	TGCGCCAGCAGCCAAGGTGGGGCGGCAGGGGATTTCGACTCTGGAAACACCATATATTTT	TRBJ1-3	-	20	-	TRBV4-3
CASSLGNIQYF	TGTGCCAGCAGTTTAGGAAACATTCAGTACTTC	TRBJ2-4	-	11	few	TRBV27
CASAPENGPYEQYF	TGTGCCAGCGCGCCTGAAAATGGCCCCTACGAGCAGTACTTC	TRBJ2-7	-	14	few	TRBV19
CASSYSRLGGQETQYF	TGTGCCAGCAGTTACTCGAGGCTAGGGGGTCAAGAGACCCAGTACTTC	TRBJ2-5	-	16	few	TRBV6-6
CASSPGTAGGAGNEQFF	TGTGCCAGCAGCCCTGGGACTGCAGGAGGGGCGGGCAATGAGCAGTTCTTC	TRBJ2-1	-	17	few	TRBV4-2
CASSQDPSGGAHNGQFF	TGCGCCAGCAGCCAAGATCCCAGCGGGGGAGCTCACAATGGGCAGTTCTTC	TRBJ2-1	TRBD2	17	-	TRBV4-1
CASSQVASRQGDQPQHF	TGCGCCAGCAGCCAAGTGGCGTCGAGGCAGGGAGACCAGCCCCAGCATTTT	TRBJ1-5	-	17	-	TRBV4-1
CASSLGQTYSTDTQYF	TGTGCCAGCAGCCTCGGACAGACCTATAGCACAGATACGCAGTATTTT	TRBJ2-3	-	16	few	TRBV11-2
CASSPWGNEKLFF	TGTGCCAGCAGTCCCTGGGGTAATGAAAAACTGTTTTTT	TRBJ1-4	-	13	few	TRBV12-3/TRBV12-4
CASSFLLTGQGDGYTF	TGTGCCAGCAGCTTCCTACTAACGGGACAGGGCGATGGCTACACCTTC	TRBJ1-2	TRBD1	16	few	TRBV7-9
CASSYENQGSWETQYF	TGTGCCAGCAGCTACGAAAACCAGGGGAGTTGGGAGACCCAGTACTTC	TRBJ2-5	-	16	-	TRBV11-2
CASSAEVTDTQYF	TGTGCCAGCAGCGCCGAGGTCACAGATACGCAGTATTTT	TRBJ2-3	-	13	few	TRBV11-2
CASSLARSSGGVVEQFF	TGTGCCAGCAGCTTAGCGCGGTCTAGCGGGGGGGTGGTTGAGCAGTTCTTC	TRBJ2-1	TRBD2	17	-	TRBV7-2
CASRDHGGNYGYTF	TGTGCCAGCAGAGACCACGGGGGGAACTATGGCTACACCTTC	TRBJ1-2	-	14	-	TRBV25-1
CASSNLRANSNQPQHF	TGTGCCAGCAGCAACCTCCGGGCAAATAGCAATCAGCCCCAGCATTTT	TRBJ1-5	-	16	-	TRBV6-2/TRBV6-3
CASSPRGGNYGYTF	TGTGCCAGCAGTCCCCGAGGGGGGAACTATGGCTACACCTTC	TRBJ1-2	-	14	few	TRBV12-3/TRBV12-4
CASGVGDSGNTIYF	TGTGCCAGCGGCGTAGGGGACTCTGGAAACACCATATATTTT	TRBJ1-3	-	14	-	TRBV6-5
CASSQDFSYEQYF	TGTGCCAGCAGCCAAGATTTTAGCTACGAGCAGTACTTC	TRBJ2-7	-	13	many	TRBV4-2
CASSLDAGLREKLFF	TGTGCCAGCAGTTTAGACGCCGGCCTGAGGGAAAAACTGTTTTTT	TRBJ1-4	-	15	many	TRBV12-3/TRBV12-4
CSVEDLGLGYGYTF	TGCAGCGTTGAAGATTTGGGGCTCGGCTATGGCTACACCTTC	TRBJ1-2	-	14	-	TRBV29-1